Following are 30 T cell receptor beta chains from one sample sequenced in a study of graft-versus-host responses after intestinal transplantation. Antigens for these TCRs are unknown. Profiled with immunoSEQ multiplex PCR; TCRdb holds only in-frame clones, not every one. The sample has tens of thousands of clones; about 94% are singletons. The sequences come from unstimulated CD4+ T cells sorted from spleen or lymph node cells, collected before transplant. The receptors shown here come from a human donor who was the organ donor for an intestinal transplant.

The gene calls are TRBV18 and TRBJ1-3, with D hard to call. This CDR3 is built from 13 residues. V lost 8 bases and J 3 bases, leaving 11 bases between the germline ends. Germline V gives CDR1 KGHSH, CDR2 LQKENI. For the CDR3, the DNA is TGTGCCAGCCCAACCGGTAGTGGAAACACCATATATTTT. Residues: CASPTGSGNTIYF.

The chain employs TRBV30 and TRBJ2-4; 8 bases are a match to TRBD1. CDR1 is GTSNPN, CDR2 SVGIG, per germline (reference sequence). V lost 0 bases, J lost 9 bases, and 4 bases stayed unmatched. This CDR3 region has 13 residues. CDR3 bases: TGTGCCTGGAGTGTCGACAGGGGCGGCATTCAGTACTTC. This gives the protein CAWSVDRGGIQYF.

The chain uses TRBV10-3 and TRBJ1-3; tentative D call: TRBD1 (6 bases). V lost 6 bases to trimming and J lost 4 bases, with 16 bases between them. This CDR3 has 15 residues. Germline V gene sequence: CDR1 ENHRY, CDR2 SYGVKD. The CDR3 bases are TGTGCCATCAGCCCCCTTGCAGGGGAAGGAAACACCATATATTTT. It codes for CAISPLAGEGNTIYF.

The J gene is TRBJ1-1, the V gene TRBV21-1. TRBV21-1 is given as a pseudogene. This CDR3 has 19 residues. Written as DNA, the CDR3 is TGTGCCAGCAGCAAAGTCCTCGAGGGCGCGGGCGTGGGGGAACCTGAAGCTTTCTTT. This gives the protein CASSKVLEGAGVGEPEAFF.

This chain uses TRBV5-1 with TRBJ2-6; D uncertain. The CDR3 extends over 15 amino acids. The V and J ends lost 0 bases and 1 base respectively, with 5 bases between them. CDR1 SGHRS and CDR2 YFSETQ come from the germline V gene. The CDR3 DNA follows: TGCGCCAGCAGCTTGGATGGGTCTGGGGCCAACGTCCTGACTTTC. Amino acids: CASSLDGSGANVLTF.

This chain links TRBV14 with TRBJ1-1, with D possibly TRBD1 on 6 matching bases. The CDR3 is 13 residues long. V dropped 4 bases and J dropped 4 bases, with 10 bases sitting between them. The germline V gene encodes CDR1 SGHDN and CDR2 FVKESK. DNA of the CDR3: TGTGCCAGCAGCCCCCAGGACAGCACTGAAGCTTTCTTT. This codes for CASSPQDSTEAFF.

The V and J genes are TRBV7-9 and TRBJ1-1; D call uncertain. V was clipped by 4 bases and J by 1 base, with 7 bases between them. Germline V lookup: CDR1 SEHNR, CDR2 FQNEAQ (reference sequence). The CDR3 is 13 amino acids. DNA for the CDR3: TGTGCCAGCAGCTCGACGGGGAACACTGAAGCTTTCTTT. This gives the protein CASSSTGNTEAFF.

Here the CDR3 DNA reads TGCGCCAGCAGCTTGGAGACAGACACTGAAGCTTTCTTT. Translation: CASSLETDTEAFF. The V gene is TRBV5-1, the J gene TRBJ1-1; D perhaps matches TRBD1 (5 bases). Germline V CDR1 and CDR2: SGHRS, YFSETQ. This CDR3 is built from 13 residues. The V end lost 0 bases, the J end lost 3 bases, and 6 bases lay between the germline ends.

V is TRBV7-2 and J is TRBJ1-4; no clear D. The CDR3 covers 15 residues. In germline, CDR1 is SGHTA, CDR2 FQGNSA. With 5 bases removed from V and 5 bases from J, the gap between germline ends came to 15 bases. The CDR3 loop is CASSPFGQNNEKLFF. DNA for the CDR3: TGTGCCAGCAGCCCCTTTGGGCAGAACAATGAAAAACTGTTTTTT.

This sequence joins TRBV28 and TRBJ2-1; D remains unclear. CDR3 length: 13 residues. The germline V and J ends were trimmed by 3 bases and 4 bases, with 7 bases remaining between them. Germline loops: CDR1 MDHEN, CDR2 SYDVKM. The CDR3 here is CASSFNGYNEQFF. As DNA, the CDR3 is TGTGCCAGCAGTTTCAACGGGTACAATGAGCAGTTCTTC.

This sequence joins TRBV10-1 and TRBJ1-6, with D unresolved. Trimming removed 0 bases at V and 9 bases at J, with 3 bases between. Germline values: CDR1 WNHNN, CDR2 SYGVQD (reference sequence). CDR3 length equals 12 residues. The CDR3 sequence: CASSESGSPLHF. In DNA, the CDR3 is TGCGCCAGCAGTGAGTCGGGTTCACCCCTCCACTTT.

The chain links TRBV18 to TRBJ1-4; 10 nucleotides agree with TRBD1. V lost 4 bases to trimming and J lost 6 bases; unmatched junction nucleotides: 5. The CDR3 runs to 15 residues. Germline CDR1 is KGHSH and CDR2 is LQKENI. CDR3 nucleotides: TGTGCCAGCTCACGATTGACAGGGGGCTATGAAAAACTGTTTTTT. It encodes CASSRLTGGYEKLFF.

The chain uses TRBV18 and TRBJ1-5, with D uncertain. The CDR3 contains 13 residues. Germline CDR1 and CDR2: KGHSH and LQKENI. V was clipped by 3 bases and J by 4 bases, with 7 bases between them. CDR3 sequence (DNA): TGTGCCAGCTCACCGGACCCTAATCAGCCCCAGCATTTT. Translating it yields CASSPDPNQPQHF. Complete variable domain (other parts from reference TRBV18 and TRBJ1-5): NAGVMQNPRHLVRRRGQEARLRCSPMKGHSHVYWYRQLPEEGLKFMVYLQKENIIDESGMPKERFSAEFPKEGPSILRIQQVVRGDSAAYFCASSPDPNQPQHFGDGTRLSIL.

The table lists this clone with a count of one. J is TRBJ2-3 and V is TRBV13; D remains ambiguous. Trimming removed 5 bases from V and 6 bases from J, with 24 bases in between. Looked up from germline, CDR1 is PRHDT and CDR2 is FYEKMQ (reference sequence). This CDR3 is 17 amino acids long. Written as DNA, the CDR3 is TGTGCCAGCAGCCTAGAGGCAGTCAGAAAGGTCACCGATACGCAGTATTTT. Protein product: CASSLEAVRKVTDTQYF. The whole variable domain, filled in from reference TRBV13 and TRBJ2-3, reads AAGVIQSPRHLIKEKRETATLKCYPIPRHDTVYWYQQGPGQDPQFLISFYEKMQSDKGSIPDRFSAQQFSDYHSELNMSSLELGDSALYFCASSLEAVRKVTDTQYFGPGTRLTVL.

This rearrangement joins TRBV9 to TRBJ1-2; possibly TRBD1 for D (5 bases). This CDR3 region has 17 residues. Germline CDR1 and CDR2: SGDLS and YYNGEE. Trimming left V 5 bases short and J 3 bases short, with 23 bases between. CDR3 residues: CASSETTASPLYYGYTF. The CDR3 nucleotides are TGTGCCAGCAGTGAGACGACAGCGAGCCCGCTGTACTATGGCTACACCTTC.

This chain joins TRBV7-9 and TRBJ2-2; D uncertain. The V end was cut by 1 base, the J end by 8 bases, with 8 bases between. Germline assignment: CDR1 SEHNR and CDR2 FQNEAQ (reference sequence). This CDR3 spans 13 amino acids. The CDR3 region is CASSLVGLGELFF. The CDR3 region has the DNA TGTGCCAGCAGCTTAGTCGGGTTAGGGGAGCTGTTTTTT.

V and J are TRBV7-2 and TRBJ2-1, with D maybe TRBD2 (6 bases). The CDR3 sequence is 13 residues long. Germline V gene lookup returns CDR1 SGHTA and CDR2 FQGNSA. Between the trimmed V and J ends, which lost 5 bases and 7 bases, there was a span of 12 bases. CDR3 loop: CASSPRRGNEQFF. CDR3 coding DNA: TGTGCCAGCAGCCCAAGACGGGGGAATGAGCAGTTCTTC.

This clone was counted once. This chain joins TRBV5-6 and TRBJ2-7; unclear D gene. The length of the CDR3 is 13 residues. The germline CDR1 and CDR2 sequences are SGHDT and YYEEEE. V was cut by 7 bases and J by 2 bases, with 13 bases left in between. The CDR3 reads CASLRDGTYEQYF. The CDR3 region has the DNA TGTGCCAGCCTTCGTGACGGCACCTACGAGCAGTACTTC.

The rearrangement joins TRBV7-3 to TRBJ1-1, with 12 bases identical to TRBD1. There are 15 residues in the CDR3. Germline CDR1 reads SGHTA; CDR2 reads FQGTGA. J was trimmed by 1 base and V by 6 bases; bases with no gene match: 3. The CDR3: CASRGQGAPNTEAFF. DNA for the CDR3: TGTGCCAGCAGGGGACAGGGGGCGCCGAACACTGAAGCTTTCTTT.

The chain is built from TRBV6-1 and TRBJ1-2; D ambiguous. Germline-derived CDR1 and CDR2 are MNHNS and SASEGT. V lost 3 bases and J 2 bases, leaving 13 bases between the germline ends. This CDR3 comprises 15 residues. The CDR3 bases are TGTGCCAGCAGTGACCGCTGGACGGTCAACTATGGCTACACCTTC. It codes for CASSDRWTVNYGYTF.

A single count supports this clone. The chain is built from TRBV18 and TRBJ1-4; 7 positions agree with TRBD1. Germline V gene data show CDR1 as KGHSH and CDR2 as LQKENI. The V gene end was trimmed by 1 base and the J gene end by 7 bases; junction bases not matched to a gene: 9. The CDR3 is made up of 16 amino acids. The CDR3 DNA reads as TGTGCCAGCTCACCACGAGGGGGCAAGGGTGGTGAAAAACTGTTTTTT. Translating it yields CASSPRGGKGGEKLFF.

V usage is TRBV28 and J usage is TRBJ2-7; D unresolved. Germline-derived CDR1 and CDR2 are MDHEN and SYDVKM. V was shortened by 3 bases and J by 2 bases, with 17 bases between the two germline ends. The CDR3 consists of 16 residues. The CDR3 coding sequence is TGTGCCAGCAGTTTCTTCTTCCAGGCCTCCACCTACGAGCAGTACTTC. This codes for CASSFFFQASTYEQYF.

The J gene is TRBJ1-5, the V gene TRBV28; 7 positions agree with TRBD1. The J segment lost 0 bases and the V segment lost 3 bases, leaving 8 bases of the junction unmatched. The CDR3 is 17 amino acids. Germline V gene sequence: CDR1 MDHEN, CDR2 SYDVKM. DNA for the CDR3: TGTGCCAGCAGTTTCGGGGACAGCCTAAATAGCAATCAGCCCCAGCATTTT. This sequence encodes CASSFGDSLNSNQPQHF. Full variable domain (outside the CDR3, taken from reference TRBV28 and TRBJ1-5): DVKVTQSSRYLVKRTGEKVFLECVQDMDHENMFWYRQDPGLGLRLIYFSYDVKMKEKGDIPEGYSVSREKKERFSLILESASTNQTSMYLCASSFGDSLNSNQPQHFGDGTRLSIL.

A few counts support this clone. The chain has TRBV10-1 and TRBJ1-3; 7 bases agree with TRBD1. This CDR3 has 13 amino acids. CDR1 is WNHNN and CDR2 is SYGVQD in the germline V gene (reference sequence). Trimming removed 4 bases from V and 3 bases from J; junction bases left unmatched: 0. This chain's CDR3 is CASSGQGGNTIYF. In DNA form, the CDR3 reads TGCGCCAGCAGTGGACAGGGTGGAAACACCATATATTTT.

The chain uses TRBV28 and TRBJ1-5; TRBD1 is a possible D gene (5 bases). The germline V gene has CDR1 MDHEN and CDR2 SYDVKM. The CDR3 totals 16 residues. Trimming removed 1 base at V and 0 bases at J, with 10 bases between. The CDR3 spells CASSLSHRYSNQPQHF. As DNA, the CDR3 is TGTGCCAGCAGTTTATCACACAGGTATAGCAATCAGCCCCAGCATTTT. The complete variable domain, with remaining parts taken from reference TRBV28 and TRBJ1-5, reads DVKVTQSSRYLVKRTGEKVFLECVQDMDHENMFWYRQDPGLGLRLIYFSYDVKMKEKGDIPEGYSVSREKKERFSLILESASTNQTSMYLCASSLSHRYSNQPQHFGDGTRLSIL.

To note about this clone: The junction and the germline gene differ at one end; a read error may be behind it. The genes are TRBV7-3 and TRBJ2-5; either TRBD1 or TRBD2 may fit D (5 bases each). Germline loops: CDR1 SGHTA, CDR2 FQGTGA. This CDR3 has 14 residues. CDR3 DNA: TGTGCCAGCAGCTGGAGCGGTATGGGGGAGACCCAGCACTTC. Amino acids: CASSWSGMGETQHF.

This chain links TRBV29-1 with TRBJ2-7; perhaps TRBD1 as D (6 bases). Germline V CDR1 and CDR2: SQVTM, ANQGSEA. Trimming removed 5 bases from V and 3 bases from J, with 11 bases in between. The CDR3 sequence is 12 residues long. The DNA of the CDR3 is TGCAGCGTTCGGGACATCTTCTACGAGCAGTACTTC. It is translated as CSVRDIFYEQYF.

The CDR3 DNA reads as TGCGCCAGCAGCCAGGGCCTAGGGCCCTCTGGAAACACCATATATTTT. The encoded protein is CASSQGLGPSGNTIYF. The V gene is TRBV5-1, the J gene TRBJ1-3; possibly TRBD1 for D (5 bases). CDR3 length equals 16 residues. V lost 4 bases, J lost 0 bases, and 14 bases lay in between. Germline V gene lookup returns CDR1 SGHRS and CDR2 YFSETQ.

The chain employs TRBV9 and TRBJ1-2, with 7 bases matching TRBD1. Germline V gene lookup returns CDR1 SGDLS and CDR2 YYNGEE. The J segment lost 7 bases and the V segment lost 4 bases, leaving 7 bases of the junction unmatched. The CDR3 totals 13 residues. This CDR3 reads CASSPDRVVGYTF. The CDR3 coding sequence is TGTGCCAGCAGCCCCGACAGGGTGGTTGGCTACACCTTC.

J is TRBJ2-7 and V is TRBV6-5; perhaps TRBD1 as D (6 bases). V lost 6 bases and J lost 2, with 8 bases in between. The CDR3 has 12 residues. CDR1 and CDR2 (germline): MNHEY, SVGAGI. The CDR3 sequence: CASSPGAYEQYF. The CDR3 coding sequence is TGTGCCAGCAGCCCAGGGGCCTACGAGCAGTACTTC.